This is a list of T cell receptor beta chains from one sample in a study of shared clonotypes between healthy human individuals. TCRdb's table, derived via immunoSEQ multiplex PCR, lists solely in-frame clones and lacks some. The sample records some 2.3 million clones, approximately 95% being singletons. Sequenced sample: naive CD4+ T cells from PBMCs. The receptors derive from a man between 18 and 29 years old in good health. Some clones in this sample may be carry-over from other donors' samples. The CDR3 runs from the conserved cysteine through the conserved F or W. Fields, in order: CDR3 protein, CDR3 DNA, clone size, V gene, J gene, D gene. A D gene is named only where the DNA matches it firmly. Rows may omit the clone size; those that give it use once, few, many or a size class.

cdr3_aa: CASTPVGRVNEQFF
cdr3_nt: TGTGCCAGCACCCCGGTAGGGCGGGTCAATGAGCAGTTCTTC
clone_size: NA
v_call: TRBV7-2
j_call: TRBJ2-1
d_call: NA

cdr3_aa: CASRQGGVRYGYTF
cdr3_nt: TGTGCCAGCAGACAGGGGGGGGTTCGGTATGGCTACACCTTC
clone_size: once
v_call: TRBV6-1
j_call: TRBJ1-2
d_call: TRBD1

cdr3_aa: CASIIPRGRSVNTEAFF
cdr3_nt: TGTGCCAGCATCATCCCGAGGGGCAGGTCCGTGAACACTGAAGCTTTCTTT
clone_size: NA
v_call: TRBV2
j_call: TRBJ1-1
d_call: NA

cdr3_aa: CASRVGLAGPGELFF
cdr3_nt: TGTGCCAGCAGAGTTGGGCTAGCGGGTCCCGGGGAGCTGTTTTTT
clone_size: NA
v_call: TRBV11-2
j_call: TRBJ2-2
d_call: TRBD2

cdr3_aa: CASSFGGLAGRYHEQFF
cdr3_nt: TGTGCCAGTAGTTTCGGGGGACTAGCGGGAAGATACCATGAGCAGTTCTTC
clone_size: NA
v_call: TRBV19
j_call: TRBJ2-1
d_call: TRBD2

cdr3_aa: CASSLDSGTSGRPYEQYF
cdr3_nt: TGTGCCAGCAGCTTAGATTCAGGGACTAGCGGGAGACCCTACGAGCAGTACTTC
clone_size: NA
v_call: TRBV11-2
j_call: TRBJ2-7
d_call: TRBD2

cdr3_aa: CASSHGSGAEAFF
cdr3_nt: TGTGCCAGTAGTCACGGGAGTGGGGCTGAAGCTTTCTTT
clone_size: few
v_call: TRBV19
j_call: TRBJ1-1
d_call: NA

cdr3_aa: CASSLPVPAHEQYF
cdr3_nt: TGTGCCAGCAGTCTCCCCGTCCCAGCCCACGAGCAGTACTTC
clone_size: NA
v_call: TRBV28
j_call: TRBJ2-7
d_call: NA

cdr3_aa: CAVAGDTDTQYF
cdr3_nt: TGTGCCGTGGCGGGAGACACAGATACGCAGTATTTT
clone_size: NA
v_call: TRBV10-3
j_call: TRBJ2-3
d_call: TRBD2

cdr3_aa: CASIGRGRRYEQFF
cdr3_nt: TGTGCCAGTATAGGCAGGGGGCGAAGATATGAGCAGTTCTTC
clone_size: NA
v_call: TRBV19
j_call: TRBJ2-1
d_call: TRBD1

cdr3_aa: CASSYSLKAGDGGEYF
cdr3_nt: TGTGCCAGCAGTTACTCGTTGAAAGCGGGGGACGGTGGAGAGTACTTC
clone_size: NA
v_call: TRBV6-5
j_call: TRBJ2-7
d_call: TRBD2

cdr3_aa: CASSPVSTDTQYF
cdr3_nt: TGTGCCAGCTCGCCGGTCTCCACAGATACGCAGTATTTT
clone_size: NA
v_call: TRBV18
j_call: TRBJ2-3
d_call: NA

cdr3_aa: CASSLFVDRAAEQYF
cdr3_nt: TGTGCCAGCAGCTTATTCGTAGACAGGGCGGCCGAGCAGTACTTC
clone_size: NA
v_call: TRBV7-2
j_call: TRBJ2-7
d_call: TRBD1

cdr3_aa: CASSYVGGRDTQYF
cdr3_nt: TGTGCCAGCAGTTACGTGGGAGGTCGAGATACGCAGTATTTT
clone_size: NA
v_call: TRBV6-5
j_call: TRBJ2-3
d_call: NA

cdr3_aa: CASSQSGLAGMGQFF
cdr3_nt: TGTGCCAGCAGCCAATCGGGACTAGCGGGAATGGGGCAGTTCTTC
clone_size: NA
v_call: TRBV4-2
j_call: TRBJ2-1
d_call: TRBD2

cdr3_aa: CASSFRGGPEAFF
cdr3_nt: TGTGCCAGCAGTTTTCGGGGAGGGCCTGAAGCTTTCTTT
clone_size: NA
v_call: TRBV27
j_call: TRBJ1-1
d_call: NA

cdr3_aa: CASSFRVGRLASSTGELFF
cdr3_nt: TGTGCCAGCAGTTTCAGGGTCGGGAGGCTAGCGAGCTCCACCGGGGAGCTGTTTTTT
clone_size: NA
v_call: TRBV27
j_call: TRBJ2-2
d_call: TRBD2

cdr3_aa: CASSIVGDTQSLYGYTF
cdr3_nt: TGTGCCAGCAGCATCGTGGGGGACACCCAGAGTTTGTATGGCTACACCTTC
clone_size: NA
v_call: TRBV7-9
j_call: TRBJ1-2
d_call: NA

cdr3_aa: CASSPFRGSDTQYF
cdr3_nt: TGCGCCAGCAGTCCCTTCCGGGGATCAGATACGCAGTATTTT
clone_size: NA
v_call: TRBV5-1
j_call: TRBJ2-3
d_call: NA

cdr3_aa: CASSTRSRYNEQFF
cdr3_nt: TGCGCCAGCAGTACTAGGTCCCGCTACAATGAGCAGTTCTTC
clone_size: NA
v_call: TRBV5-1
j_call: TRBJ2-1
d_call: NA

cdr3_aa: CATSGTVHSYEQYF
cdr3_nt: TGTGCCACCAGCGGGACAGTCCACTCCTACGAGCAGTACTTC
clone_size: NA
v_call: TRBV15
j_call: TRBJ2-7
d_call: TRBD1

cdr3_aa: CASSSWNPKETQYF
cdr3_nt: TGTGCCAGCAGTTCCTGGAACCCGAAAGAGACCCAGTACTTC
clone_size: NA
v_call: TRBV28
j_call: TRBJ2-5
d_call: NA

cdr3_aa: CSVNGRGNTEAFF
cdr3_nt: TGCAGCGTTAATGGACGGGGGAACACTGAAGCTTTCTTT
clone_size: few
v_call: TRBV29-1
j_call: TRBJ1-1
d_call: NA

cdr3_aa: CASSPTEANTEAFF
cdr3_nt: TGTGCCAGCAGCCCAACCGAGGCCAACACTGAAGCTTTCTTT
clone_size: NA
v_call: TRBV7-8
j_call: TRBJ1-1
d_call: NA

cdr3_aa: CASSPSAPSGYGYTF
cdr3_nt: TGTGCCAGCTCACCGTCGGCCCCGTCGGGCTATGGCTACACCTTC
clone_size: NA
v_call: TRBV18
j_call: TRBJ1-2
d_call: NA

cdr3_aa: CSGRTSGTGELFF
cdr3_nt: TGCAGCGGAAGGACTAGCGGTACCGGGGAGCTGTTTTTT
clone_size: NA
v_call: TRBV29-1
j_call: TRBJ2-2
d_call: TRBD2

cdr3_aa: CASSINGLADYSEQFF
cdr3_nt: TGTGCCAGTAGTATAAACGGACTAGCGGATTACAGTGAGCAGTTCTTC
clone_size: once
v_call: TRBV19
j_call: TRBJ2-1
d_call: TRBD2

cdr3_aa: CASSLAVSTQYF
cdr3_nt: TGTGCCAGCAGTTTAGCAGTCAGTACGCAGTATTTT
clone_size: NA
v_call: TRBV28
j_call: TRBJ2-3
d_call: NA

cdr3_aa: CASSQEMNTEAFF
cdr3_nt: TGTGCCAGCAGCCAAGAAATGAACACTGAAGCTTTCTTT
clone_size: NA
v_call: TRBV14
j_call: TRBJ1-1
d_call: NA

cdr3_aa: CASSYPPGGVTKNTEAFF
cdr3_nt: TGTGCCAGCAGTTACCCCCCGGGCGGGGTAACAAAGAACACTGAAGCTTTCTTT
clone_size: once
v_call: TRBV28
j_call: TRBJ1-1
d_call: NA

cdr3_aa: CASSIRLSGAPTEAFF
cdr3_nt: TGTGCCAGTAGTATAAGACTAAGCGGGGCCCCCACTGAAGCTTTCTTT
clone_size: NA
v_call: TRBV19
j_call: TRBJ1-1
d_call: NA

cdr3_aa: CASSLGGLAGTGSYNEQFF
cdr3_nt: TGTGCCAGCAGCTTGGGGGGACTAGCGGGGACCGGATCCTACAATGAGCAGTTCTTC
clone_size: NA
v_call: TRBV7-3
j_call: TRBJ2-1
d_call: TRBD2

cdr3_aa: CASGRTGAYEQYF
cdr3_nt: TGTGCCAGCGGGAGGACAGGGGCCTACGAGCAGTACTTC
clone_size: NA
v_call: TRBV6-1
j_call: TRBJ2-7
d_call: TRBD1

cdr3_aa: CASSPDSGDQYF
cdr3_nt: TGTGCCAGCAGCCCCGATAGCGGGGACCAGTACTTC
clone_size: NA
v_call: TRBV7-9
j_call: TRBJ2-7
d_call: TRBD2

cdr3_aa: CASRGQGSSYEQYF
cdr3_nt: TGTGCCAGCAGGGGACAGGGGAGCTCCTACGAGCAGTACTTC
clone_size: NA
v_call: TRBV19
j_call: TRBJ2-7
d_call: TRBD1

cdr3_aa: CASTRTSRENSPLHF
cdr3_nt: TGTGCCAGCACTAGGACGTCAAGGGAAAATTCACCCCTCCACTTT
clone_size: NA
v_call: TRBV6-6
j_call: TRBJ1-6
d_call: NA

cdr3_aa: CASSATRARTEAFF
cdr3_nt: TGTGCCAGCAGCGCAACCCGGGCCCGCACTGAAGCTTTCTTT
clone_size: NA
v_call: TRBV9
j_call: TRBJ1-1
d_call: NA

cdr3_aa: CASSGAGGANTGELFF
cdr3_nt: TGTGCCAGCAGCGGGGCAGGGGGCGCAAACACCGGGGAGCTGTTTTTT
clone_size: NA
v_call: TRBV9
j_call: TRBJ2-2
d_call: TRBD1

cdr3_aa: CASSVAGGDTQYF
cdr3_nt: TGTGCCAGCAGTGTAGCGGGAGGGGATACGCAGTATTTT
clone_size: NA
v_call: TRBV2
j_call: TRBJ2-3
d_call: TRBD2

cdr3_aa: CASSIGAARAF
cdr3_nt: TGTGCCAGTAGTATCGGAGCGGCCAGAGCCTTC
clone_size: NA
v_call: TRBV19
j_call: TRBJ1-2
d_call: NA

cdr3_aa: CASSQELLRGPGREQYF
cdr3_nt: TGCGCCAGCAGCCAAGAGCTGCTAAGGGGGCCTGGACGCGAGCAGTACTTC
clone_size: NA
v_call: TRBV4-3
j_call: TRBJ2-7
d_call: TRBD1

cdr3_aa: CASSQRVSEAFF
cdr3_nt: TGCGCCAGCAGTCAAAGGGTATCTGAAGCTTTCTTT
clone_size: NA
v_call: TRBV10-2
j_call: TRBJ1-1
d_call: NA